The source of this TCR beta chain is a study of early T cells in non-severe SARS-CoV-2 infection. TCRdb re-derived calls from the 5' RACE reads in MiXCR, one entry per CDR3 protein. This sample has 35,000 to 45,000 distinct CDR3 sequences, with 5% to 5.5% found just once. Germline V gene data show CDR1 as SGHTS and CDR2 as YDEGEE. Trimming at V came to 2 bases and at J to 9 bases, leaving 7 bases not matched to a gene. The CDR3 runs 14 residues. This specimen consisted of whole blood, obtained at baseline. The rearrangement joins TRBV5-8 to TRBJ2-4; 8 bases are a match to TRBD2. The receptor comes from an adult who was a healthcare worker with PCR-confirmed SARS-CoV-2 infection or an uninfected control (not recorded which). The CDR3 DNA is TGTGCCAGCAGCTTTAAAGCGGGAGTGGGCATTCAGTACTTC. Protein product: CASSFKAGVGIQYF.